This T cell receptor (beta chain) was sequenced during a study of cytomegalovirus exposure and HLA in healthy donors. Turning to this clone: One end of the junction is discordant with germline, which a read error may explain.

In the PCR, 60 Vbeta and 13 Jbeta primers were used. Clones were read by immunoSEQ multiplex PCR, and TCRdb kept only the in-frame ones, dropping some. The sample includes over 200,000 clones, about 80% seen only once; the top ten take around 1.9%. Material: PBMCs. The receptor was isolated from a male donor in good health and CMV-seronegative.

The CDR3 coding sequence is TGTGCCAGCAACTTACTAGCGGGAGAAGGCACCGGGGAGCTGTTTTTT. Translating gives CASNLLAGEGTGELFF. The chain couples TRBV7-9 to TRBJ2-2, with 11 bases lining up with TRBD2. Germline V gene lookup returns CDR1 SEHNR and CDR2 FQNEAQ (reference sequence). The CDR3 is 16 residues long.